The source of this T cell receptor (beta chain) is a study of T cells in Graves' hyperthyroidism and ophthalmopathy. Study summary: Any treatment followed the collection of peripheral blood at initial diagnosis. Whole-study results and caveats: Most thyroid clonotypes with frequency above 0.001 were detected in blood. Separation of ophthalmopathy from stable hyperthyroidism was achieved by a 13 V-J model.

Trimming took 7 bases from V and 10 from J, leaving 14 bases between them. Per the germline V gene, CDR1 is MNHNS and CDR2 is SASEGT. This CDR3 has 13 amino acids. The diagnostic basis comprised clinical symptoms, serum thyroxine and TRAb, thyroid ultrasound and orbital computed tomography. This clonotype has only a few counts. Antigen specificity is unknown. TCR beta CDR3 regions were amplified from RNA transcripts. RT-PCR in the first round (using the HTBI primer set) targeted the TCR CDR3. TCRdb reprocessed the multiplex PCR reads with MiXCR, giving one entry per CDR3 protein. The table has more than 350,000 distinct CDR3 sequences, approximately 16% seen once.

The chain joins TRBV6-1 to TRBJ1-6, with D perhaps TRBD1 (6 bases). The source material was blood. The clonotype was recovered from a woman aged 60-75 years with Graves' ophthalmopathy. In DNA form, the CDR3 reads TGTGCCAGCACCGAGGAGGGGGACTCACCCCTCCACTTT. Translated: CASTEEGDSPLHF.